This TCR beta chain emerged from a study of T cell repertoires in cytomegalovirus infection. Across the study: TCR beta signatures that were public indicated CMV infection and matching HLA type. Study conclusions and caveats: There were HLA-C-restricted CMV-specific TCR beta clonotypes dominating the ex vivo response. Accumulated public TCR beta family frequency recognized individuals carrying CMV together with the relevant HLA.

This clonotype was recorded a few times. The antigen remains unidentified. TCRdb called the reads again in MiXCR, with one record for every CDR3 protein. The data hold around 530,000 distinct CDR3 sequences, with around a quarter observed a single time. Source material: PBMCs. The origin of this receptor is a human donor in good health (CMV status not recorded). Some clones in this sample may be carry-over from other donors' samples.

The CDR3 loop reads CSVIHRSVPYEQYV. The CDR3 nucleotides are TGCAGCGTTATCCACCGCAGCGTGCCCTACGAGCAGTACGTC. The rearrangement joins TRBV29-1 to TRBJ2-7; the D is unclear. CDR3 length: 14 residues. The germline V and J ends were trimmed by 5 bases and 2 bases, with 16 bases remaining between them. CDR1 and CDR2 from the germline V gene are SQVTM and ANQGSEA.